The subject of this entry is one TCR beta chain. Its antigen remains unknown. This sample stems from a study of cytomegalovirus exposure and HLA in healthy donors. Using immunoSEQ multiplex PCR, the repertoire was profiled, and TCRdb retains in-frame clones only, with some absent. The sample consists of roughly 310,000 clones, roughly 88% of them appearing once. The donors were in the approximately 120-subject validation cohort; that cohort was separate from the roughly 700-subject first cohort. Trimming left V 4 bases short and J 3 bases short, with 10 bases between. The CDR3 sequence is 13 residues long. Per germline, CDR1 SEHNR and CDR2 FQNEAQ (reference sequence). Findings and limits, study-wide: High sensitivity and specificity were reportedly achieved when the classifier diagnosed cytomegalovirus status. Listed as cytomegalovirus-associated were 150 or so TCR beta chains.

This sequence joins TRBV7-9 and TRBJ2-7, with no clear D. The receptor's source is a man aged 30 to 45 in good health and CMV-seronegative. The source material was PBMCs. In DNA form, the CDR3 reads TGTGCCAGCAGCTCCGACAAATTCTACGAGCAGTACTTC. The encoded protein is CASSSDKFYEQYF.